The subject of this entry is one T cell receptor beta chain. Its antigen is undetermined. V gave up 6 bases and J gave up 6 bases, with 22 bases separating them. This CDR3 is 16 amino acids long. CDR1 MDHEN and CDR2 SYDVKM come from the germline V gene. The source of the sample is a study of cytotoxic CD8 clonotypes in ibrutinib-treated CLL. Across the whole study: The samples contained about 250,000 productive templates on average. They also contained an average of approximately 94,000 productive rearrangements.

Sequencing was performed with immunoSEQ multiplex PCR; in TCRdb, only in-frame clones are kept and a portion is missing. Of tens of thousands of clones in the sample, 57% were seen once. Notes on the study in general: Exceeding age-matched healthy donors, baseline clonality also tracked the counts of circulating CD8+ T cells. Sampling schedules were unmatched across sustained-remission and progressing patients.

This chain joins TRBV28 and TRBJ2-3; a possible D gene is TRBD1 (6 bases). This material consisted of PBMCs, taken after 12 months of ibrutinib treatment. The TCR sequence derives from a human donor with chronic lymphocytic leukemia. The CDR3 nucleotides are TGTGCCAGCAGCCAGCACGGACAGCCGGGCCTCGATACGCAGTATTTT. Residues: CASSQHGQPGLDTQYF.